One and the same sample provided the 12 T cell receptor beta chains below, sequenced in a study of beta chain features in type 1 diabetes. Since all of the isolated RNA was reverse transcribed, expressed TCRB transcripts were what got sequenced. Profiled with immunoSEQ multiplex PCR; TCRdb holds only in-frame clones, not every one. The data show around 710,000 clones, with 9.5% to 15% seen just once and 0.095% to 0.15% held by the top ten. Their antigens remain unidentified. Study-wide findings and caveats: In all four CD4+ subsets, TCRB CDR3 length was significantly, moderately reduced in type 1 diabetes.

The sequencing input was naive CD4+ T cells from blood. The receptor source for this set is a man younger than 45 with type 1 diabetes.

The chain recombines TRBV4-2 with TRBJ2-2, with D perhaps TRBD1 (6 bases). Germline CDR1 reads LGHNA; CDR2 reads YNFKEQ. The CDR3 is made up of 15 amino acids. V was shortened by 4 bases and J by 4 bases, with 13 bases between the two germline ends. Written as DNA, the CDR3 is TGTGCCAGCAGCCCGCCGGGACACCCCACCGGGGAGCTGTTTTTT. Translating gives CASSPPGHPTGELFF.

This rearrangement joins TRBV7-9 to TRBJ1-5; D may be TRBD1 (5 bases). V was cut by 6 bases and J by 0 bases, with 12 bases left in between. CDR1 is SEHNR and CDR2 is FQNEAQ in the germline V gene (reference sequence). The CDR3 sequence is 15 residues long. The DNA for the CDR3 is TGTGCCAGCAGTCTGGACAATTATAGCAATCAGCCCCAGCATTTT. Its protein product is CASSLDNYSNQPQHF.

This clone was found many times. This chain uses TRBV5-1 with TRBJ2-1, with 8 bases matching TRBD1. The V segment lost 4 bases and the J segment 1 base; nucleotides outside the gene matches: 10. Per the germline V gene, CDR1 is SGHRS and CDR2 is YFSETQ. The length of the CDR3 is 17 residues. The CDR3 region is CASSVQTGEKSYNEQFF. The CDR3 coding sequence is TGCGCCAGCAGCGTACAGACAGGGGAGAAGTCCTACAATGAGCAGTTCTTC.

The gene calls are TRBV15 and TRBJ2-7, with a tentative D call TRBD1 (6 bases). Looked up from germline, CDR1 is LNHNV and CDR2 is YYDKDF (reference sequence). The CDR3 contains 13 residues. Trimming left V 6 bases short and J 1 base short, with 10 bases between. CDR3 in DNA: TGTGCCACCAGAGCCACAGGGTCCTACGAGCAGTACTTC. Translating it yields CATRATGSYEQYF.

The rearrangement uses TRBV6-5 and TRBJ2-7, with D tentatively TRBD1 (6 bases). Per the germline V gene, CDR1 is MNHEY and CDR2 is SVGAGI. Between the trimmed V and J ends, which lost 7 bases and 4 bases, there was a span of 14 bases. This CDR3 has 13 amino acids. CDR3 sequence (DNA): TGTGCCAGCACCCGAACAGGGAGTTACGAGCAGTACTTC. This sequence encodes CASTRTGSYEQYF.

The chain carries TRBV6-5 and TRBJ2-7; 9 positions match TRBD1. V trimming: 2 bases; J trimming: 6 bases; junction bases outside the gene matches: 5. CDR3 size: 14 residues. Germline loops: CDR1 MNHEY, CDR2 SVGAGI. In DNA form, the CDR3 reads TGTGCCAGCAGTTACGGGACAGGGCGGGTCGAGCAGTACTTC. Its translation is CASSYGTGRVEQYF.

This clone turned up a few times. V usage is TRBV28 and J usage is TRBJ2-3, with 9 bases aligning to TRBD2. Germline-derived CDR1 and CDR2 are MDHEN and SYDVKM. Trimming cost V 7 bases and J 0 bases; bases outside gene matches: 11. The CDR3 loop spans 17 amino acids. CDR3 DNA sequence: TGTGCCAGCACCTCGGCGGCTAGCGGGGAAAGCACAGATACGCAGTATTTT. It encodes CASTSAASGESTDTQYF.

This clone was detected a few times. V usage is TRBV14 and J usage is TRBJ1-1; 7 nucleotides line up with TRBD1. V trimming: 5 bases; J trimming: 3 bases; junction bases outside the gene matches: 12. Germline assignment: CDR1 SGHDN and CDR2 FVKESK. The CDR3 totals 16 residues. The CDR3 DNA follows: TGTGCCAGCAGCAACCTCGGGGCCAGGGGGTACACTGAAGCTTTCTTT. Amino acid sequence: CASSNLGARGYTEAFF. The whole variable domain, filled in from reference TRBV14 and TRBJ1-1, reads EAGVTQFPSHSVIEKGQTVTLRCDPISGHDNLYWYRRVMGKEIKFLLHFVKESKQDESGMPNNRFLAERTGGTYSTLKVQPAELEDSGVYFCASSNLGARGYTEAFFGQGTRLTVV.

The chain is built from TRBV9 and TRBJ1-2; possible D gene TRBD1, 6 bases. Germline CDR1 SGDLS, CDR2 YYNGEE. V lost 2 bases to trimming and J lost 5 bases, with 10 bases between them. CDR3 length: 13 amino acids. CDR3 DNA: TGTGCCAGCAGCGTTTTAGGGGGGTATGGCTACACCTTC. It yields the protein CASSVLGGYGYTF.

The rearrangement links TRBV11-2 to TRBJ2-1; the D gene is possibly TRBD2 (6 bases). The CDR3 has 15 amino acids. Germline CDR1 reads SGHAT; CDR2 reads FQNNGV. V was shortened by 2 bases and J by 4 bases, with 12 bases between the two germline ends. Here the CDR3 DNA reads TGTGCCAGCAGCTTAATGGCGGGGCAATACAATGAGCAGTTCTTC. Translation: CASSLMAGQYNEQFF.

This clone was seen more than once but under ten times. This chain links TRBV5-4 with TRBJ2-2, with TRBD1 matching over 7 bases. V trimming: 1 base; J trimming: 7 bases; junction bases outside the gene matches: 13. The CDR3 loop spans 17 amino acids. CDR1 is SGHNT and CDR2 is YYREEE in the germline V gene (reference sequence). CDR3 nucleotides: TGTGCCAGCAGCTTGCCGAACAGGGGCTTCGGTAACGGGGAGCTGTTTTTT. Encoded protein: CASSLPNRGFGNGELFF. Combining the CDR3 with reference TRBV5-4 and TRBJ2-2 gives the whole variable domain ETGVTQSPTHLIKTRGQQVTLRCSSQSGHNTVSWYQQALGQGPQFIFQYYREEENGRGNFPPRFSGLQFPNYSSELNVNALELDDSALYLCASSLPNRGFGNGELFFGEGSRLTVL.

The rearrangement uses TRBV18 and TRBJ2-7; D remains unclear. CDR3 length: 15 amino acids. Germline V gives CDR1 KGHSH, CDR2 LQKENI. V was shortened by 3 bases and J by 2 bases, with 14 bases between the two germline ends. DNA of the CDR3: TGTGCCAGCTCACCGAATCCGGTGGGGACCTACGAGCAGTACTTC. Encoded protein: CASSPNPVGTYEQYF.